This TCR beta chain stems from a study of CD8 T cells in Susac syndrome. CDR1 and CDR2 from the germline V gene are DFQATT and SNEGSKA (reference sequence). The length of the CDR3 is 14 residues. Trimming pared 1 base from V and 2 bases from J, leaving 6 bases between. About 0.5 to 1 ug RNA was reverse transcribed with random hexamers. MiXCR, applied by TCRdb to the immunoSEQ multiplex PCR reads, yields one record per CDR3 protein. The sample shows 150,000 to 200,000 distinct CDR3 sequences, 75% to 95% of them seen only once. The sequenced target, TCR beta, came from blood CD8+ and CD4+ T cells. What was sequenced was CD4+ T cells from PBMCs. This TCR was recovered from a human donor with Susac syndrome. V gene TRBV20-1 combines with J gene TRBJ2-6; D unresolved. For the CDR3, the DNA is TGCAGTGCTAGAGTTGTAACTGGGGCCAACGTCCTGACTTTC. Its protein product is CSARVVTGANVLTF.